This TCR beta chain was recorded in a study of OX40 agonist ivuxolimab in advanced cancers. Whole-study context: Patients in dose escalation had liver, melanoma, kidney or head and neck cancers.

The repertoire was sequenced with immunoSEQ multiplex PCR; TCRdb's copy has only in-frame clones and lacks some. In the table there are about 58,000 clones, around 90% of which are singletons. The V gene's germline CDR1 is SQVTM and CDR2 ANQGSEA. This CDR3 is built from 15 residues. V lost 4 bases, J lost 0 bases, and 14 bases lay in between. The sequence was collected from an adult with an advanced solid tumor such as melanoma, head and neck, liver or kidney cancer. The source was CD4+ or CD8+ T cells sorted from blood, collected in a trial of the OX40 agonist ivuxolimab. The chain is built from TRBV29-1 and TRBJ2-3; D is possibly TRBD1 (6 bases). The CDR3 spells CSVARTDPSTDTQYF. The CDR3 coding sequence is TGCAGCGTTGCCAGGACAGACCCTAGCACAGATACGCAGTATTTT.